Included here is one TCR beta chain sequence, with context. Its cognate antigen is unknown. These data belong to a study of beta chain features in type 1 diabetes. Study overall: Across the samples, around 110,000,000 sorted cells were examined in total. Study findings and constraints: All four CD4+ subsets of Type 1 diabetes patients contained TCRB CDR3s that were moderately but significantly shorter.

Sorting based on CD45RO/CCR7/CD25/CD127/CD95/CD27 separated CD4+ naive, central memory, regulatory and stem cell-like memory cells. The germline V gene has CDR1 MNHEY and CDR2 SVGAGI. The ends lost 2 bases at V and 8 bases at J; junction bases unmatched: 3. CDR3 length: 13 residues. Every bit of the isolated RNA underwent reverse transcription, so sequencing read expressed TCRB transcripts. Clones were read by immunoSEQ multiplex PCR, and TCRdb kept only the in-frame ones, dropping some. The sample lists some 150,000 clones, roughly 9% occurring once. The rearrangement joins TRBV6-5 to TRBJ1-2, with 9 bases aligning to TRBD1. The sequenced sample was central memory CD4+ T cells from blood. The clonotype originates from a woman aged 25 to 39 with type 1 diabetes. CDR3 DNA sequence: TGTGCCAGCAGTTACCGGACAGGGGTCGGCTACACCTTC. Encoded protein: CASSYRTGVGYTF.